These T cell receptor beta chains were read from a single sample in a study of T-cell memory formation after mild COVID-19. Each CDR3 protein gets one entry after TCRdb re-called the 5' RACE reads with MiXCR. The profile shows 100,000 to 130,000 distinct CDR3 sequences, 15% to 20% of them singletons. Material: PBMCs or a T cell subset sorted from them (not recorded which). Receptors were obtained from a man aged 18 to 30 who had mild COVID-19 (a few samples of this study predate the infection). Cell type and time point are not known. Both conserved end residues are part of each CDR3. The D gene is left open where the match is weak. Not all rows give a size; the values are once, few, many and, for expanded clones, a class.

size: few; V: TRBV6-7; D: .; J: TRBJ2-3; CDR3: CASSYSGGAQYF; DNA: TGTGCCAGCAGTTACTCTGGAGGGGCGCAGTATTTT
size: once; V: TRBV7-2; D: .; J: TRBJ1-5; CDR3: CASRYDRLDQPQHF; DNA: TGTGCCAGCAGATACGACAGGTTGGATCAGCCCCAGCATTTT
size: .; V: TRBV19; D: TRBD1; J: TRBJ2-2; CDR3: CASSQGGQGMTGELFF; DNA: TGTGCCAGTAGCCAGGGAGGACAGGGGATGACCGGGGAGCTGTTTTTT
size: .; V: TRBV7-2; D: .; J: TRBJ1-3; CDR3: CASSLGLNTIYF; DNA: TGTGCCAGCAGCTTGGGCCTTAACACCATATATTTT
size: once; V: TRBV4-1; D: TRBD1; J: TRBJ2-1; CDR3: CASSQDYRGYNEQFF; DNA: TGCGCCAGCAGCCAAGACTACAGGGGGTACAATGAGCAGTTCTTC
size: .; V: TRBV6-2/TRBV6-3; D: .; J: TRBJ2-3; CDR3: CASNSGDTQYTQYF; DNA: TGTGCCAGCAATTCGGGGGACACCCAGTATACGCAGTATTTT
size: few; V: TRBV5-1; D: .; J: TRBJ2-1; CDR3: CASSFQGYTYNEQFF; DNA: TGCGCCAGCAGCTTCCAGGGCTACACCTACAATGAGCAGTTCTTC
size: .; V: TRBV6-2/TRBV6-3; D: TRBD1; J: TRBJ1-5; CDR3: CASTWAGGDQPQHF; DNA: TGTGCCAGCACCTGGGCAGGGGGCGATCAGCCCCAGCATTTT
size: many; V: TRBV7-9; D: TRBD1; J: TRBJ2-5; CDR3: CASSLLRDLGGETQYF; DNA: TGTGCCAGCAGCTTATTAAGGGATCTAGGGGGCGAGACCCAGTACTTC
size: few; V: TRBV7-2; D: .; J: TRBJ2-3; CDR3: CASSLVGVADTQYF; DNA: TGTGCCAGCAGCTTAGTAGGGGTGGCAGATACGCAGTATTTT
size: .; V: TRBV6-5; D: .; J: TRBJ1-1; CDR3: CASSSIQGRRNTEAFF; DNA: TGTGCCAGCAGTTCAATACAGGGACGTAGGAACACTGAAGCTTTCTTT
size: .; V: TRBV12-3/TRBV12-4; D: TRBD2; J: TRBJ2-1; CDR3: CASRGLAGGYNEQFF; DNA: TGTGCCAGCAGGGGGCTGGCGGGGGGATACAATGAGCAGTTCTTC
size: .; V: TRBV20-1; D: TRBD1; J: TRBJ1-5; CDR3: CSALRQGRSNQPQHF; DNA: TGCAGTGCCCTCCGACAGGGTAGGAGCAATCAGCCCCAGCATTTT
size: many; V: TRBV7-2; D: .; J: TRBJ2-2; CDR3: CASSSVNTGELFF; DNA: TGTGCCAGCAGCTCTGTGAACACCGGGGAGCTGTTTTTT
size: few; V: TRBV6-1; D: TRBD1; J: TRBJ2-1; CDR3: CASSVQGQGSKNEQFF; DNA: TGTGCCAGCAGTGTTCAAGGACAGGGGTCTAAAAATGAGCAGTTCTTC
size: few; V: TRBV5-1; D: .; J: TRBJ1-1; CDR3: CASSLGDNTEAFF; DNA: TGCGCCAGCAGCTTGGGGGACAACACTGAAGCTTTCTTT
size: few; V: TRBV6-2/TRBV6-3; D: TRBD2; J: TRBJ2-1; CDR3: CASSSRTSGGTYNEQFF; DNA: TGTGCCAGCAGTTCAAGGACTAGCGGGGGGACTTACAATGAGCAGTTCTTC
size: few; V: TRBV12-3/TRBV12-4; D: .; J: TRBJ1-1; CDR3: CASSFTGMTEAFF; DNA: TGTGCCAGCAGTTTTACAGGGATGACTGAAGCTTTCTTT
size: once; V: TRBV5-1; D: TRBD1; J: TRBJ1-3; CDR3: CASSQDRGRNTIYF; DNA: TGCGCCAGCAGCCAGGACAGGGGTAGAAACACCATATATTTT
size: .; V: TRBV6-5; D: .; J: TRBJ2-7; CDR3: CASSFAGSYEQYF; DNA: TGTGCCAGCAGTTTCGCCGGGTCCTACGAGCAGTACTTC
size: few; V: TRBV5-5; D: .; J: TRBJ2-3; CDR3: CASSWGRTTSTDTQYF; DNA: TGTGCCAGCAGCTGGGGGCGGACGACGAGCACAGATACGCAGTATTTT
size: .; V: TRBV6-1; D: .; J: TRBJ2-7; CDR3: CASSEAQGPYEQYF; DNA: TGTGCCAGCAGTGAAGCCCAGGGCCCCTACGAGCAGTACTTC
size: few; V: TRBV11-2; D: .; J: TRBJ1-1; CDR3: CASTPNQGRDTEAFF; DNA: TGTGCCAGCACCCCCAATCAGGGTAGGGACACTGAAGCTTTCTTT
size: .; V: TRBV7-3; D: .; J: TRBJ1-1; CDR3: CASSRYTTGQAEAFF; DNA: TGTGCCAGCAGCCGGTATACAACAGGGCAGGCTGAAGCTTTCTTT
size: few; V: TRBV24-1; D: TRBD2; J: TRBJ2-2; CDR3: CATRASGGEANTGELFF; DNA: TGTGCCACCAGGGCCTCGGGGGGAGAGGCGAACACCGGGGAGCTGTTTTTT
size: few; V: TRBV6-6; D: .; J: TRBJ1-6; CDR3: CASSSNLDTHSPLHF; DNA: TGTGCCAGCAGTAGCAATTTGGACACCCATTCACCCCTCCACTTT
size: .; V: TRBV29-1; D: TRBD1; J: TRBJ2-1; CDR3: CSVEGQGFNEQFF; DNA: TGCAGCGTTGAAGGACAGGGGTTCAATGAGCAGTTCTTC
size: .; V: TRBV9; D: .; J: TRBJ2-7; CDR3: CASSVDAGSYEQYF; DNA: TGTGCCAGCAGCGTAGACGCCGGATCCTACGAGCAGTACTTC
size: .; V: TRBV4-2; D: .; J: TRBJ2-2; CDR3: CASRSQGWGPPRHDGELFF; DNA: TGTGCCAGCAGGAGCCAAGGTTGGGGTCCGCCGCGACACGACGGGGAGCTGTTTTTT